This TCR beta chain is drawn from a study of T cells in Graves' hyperthyroidism and ophthalmopathy. Study-level points and caveats: In blood, most of the thyroid clonotypes expanded above 0.001 were also present. A model built on 13 V-J features separated ophthalmopathy from stable hyperthyroidism.

Clinical symptoms, serum thyroxine and TRAb, thyroid ultrasound and orbital computed tomography together formed the diagnostic basis. Germline CDR1 and CDR2: MNHEY and SVGEGT. The CDR3 has 13 amino acids. RNA transcripts provided the source from which TCR beta CDR3 regions were amplified. The HTBI set primed first-round TCR CDR3 RT-PCR. TCRdb reprocessed the multiplex PCR reads via MiXCR and lists one record per CDR3 protein. This sample carries more than 350,000 distinct CDR3 sequences, approximately 14% of them seen once, and the ten largest clones take about 21%. Comments on this clonotype: Its target is not known. At one end the junction does not follow the germline gene, possibly because of a read error.

The genes are TRBV6-2 or TRBV6-3 and TRBJ1-4, with TRBD1 as a possible D gene (6 bases). The sequence derives from a woman in her fifties or sixties with Graves' ophthalmopathy. Specimen: blood. CDR3 loop: CASSSNRVEKLVF. The CDR3 DNA reads as TGTGCCAGCAGTTCCAACAGGGTCGAAAAACTGGTTTTT.